The rows below give T cell receptor beta chains drawn from one sample of a study of blood T cells in healthy people across ages. TCRdb independently ran MiXCR on the 5' RACE reads; one entry per CDR3 protein. The sample shows hundreds of thousands of distinct CDR3 sequences, around half of them seen only once. Sequenced sample: blood. The receptors come from a man older than 75 in good health. Both conserved end residues are part of each CDR3. Fields, in order: V gene, J gene, CDR3 length, CDR3 protein.

TRBV6-6,TRBJ2-2,16,CASSRSTSLNTGELFF
TRBV27,TRBJ2-1,16,CASRRTSGTEGNEQFF
TRBV7-3,TRBJ2-7,15,CASSYSGTGPYEQYF
TRBV29-1,TRBJ2-7,10,CSAATEEQYF
TRBV9,TRBJ2-3,14,CATSSSPSTDTQYF
TRBV5-6,TRBJ1-5,15,CASSSLGTVTQPQHF
TRBV20-1,TRBJ2-7,14,CSASPAAPSYEQYF
TRBV2,TRBJ2-3,14,CASSDSGTTDTQYF
TRBV9,TRBJ2-7,15,CASSHLGDSTYEQYF
TRBV20-1,TRBJ2-3,15,CSAQPGTGRRDTQYF
TRBV20-1,NA,14,CSARDQGQGETQYF
TRBV7-9,TRBJ2-7,13,CASSRQSHYEQYF
TRBV4-3,TRBJ2-7,15,CASSQDWRSSYEQYF
TRBV11-2,TRBJ2-3,15,CATKGTSGGVDTQYF
TRBV3-1,TRBJ2-1,15,CASSQGWTSGLEQFF
TRBV20-1,TRBJ2-2,15,CSARPGRGDTGELFF
TRBV6-2/TRBV6-3,TRBJ2-5,13,CASAAGTQETQYF
TRBV6-1,TRBJ2-4,18,CASSLIPQGGVAKNIQYF
TRBV2,TRBJ2-2,14,CASSLTGVTGEPFF
TRBV24-1,TRBJ2-1,12,CATSDLKGEQFF
TRBV6-6,TRBJ1-5,13,CASRRQGWQPQHF
TRBV11-1,TRBJ2-7,15,CASSPGTGVTYEQYF
TRBV28,TRBJ1-1,13,CASSVGGIGEAFF
TRBV6-2/TRBV6-3,TRBJ2-7,12,CASTQLGYEQYF
TRBV7-2,TRBJ2-5,17,CASSTTSQGWGQETQYF
TRBV6-6,TRBJ1-2,13,CASRDRGSEGYTF
TRBV7-2,TRBJ2-1,12,CASSAQGFERFF
TRBV10-3,TRBJ1-6,14,CAISWTVPNSPLHF
TRBV6-2/TRBV6-3,TRBJ2-4,16,CASRTSGRNVVNIQYF
TRBV29-1,TRBJ2-5,12,CSAGGQGETQYF
TRBV6-5,NA,15,CASSYNPSDTCEQYF
TRBV20-1,TRBJ1-2,14,CSASNRDRGRGYTF
TRBV3-1,TRBJ2-3,12,CASTTDGDTQYF
TRBV7-9,TRBJ2-1,17,CASSPKSTGFQDNEQFF
TRBV24-1,TRBJ2-1,15,CATSLMTGGRDEQFF
TRBV2,TRBJ2-7,11,CVSRNIRRQYF
TRBV7-2,TRBJ2-1,15,CASSRSAGTYNEQFF
TRBV11-2,TRBJ2-5,16,CASSLLGGGAGETQYF
TRBV4-3,TRBJ2-1,18,CASSQAGTSGDSYNEQFF
TRBV5-1,TRBJ2-7,14,CASKSIRGPYEQYF
TRBV7-3,TRBJ2-1,13,CASSPGRGNEQFF
TRBV20-1,TRBJ2-3,15,CSAPLTDPYTDTQYF
TRBV25-1,TRBJ1-2,12,CASSRDLADYTF
TRBV7-2,NA,16,CASSLAFGTPLGEQYF
TRBV6-1,TRBJ1-1,13,CASASSMNTEAFF
TRBV5-1,TRBJ2-1,14,CASSLGGPHNEQFF
TRBV7-3,TRBJ2-5,14,CASSVSSGARTQYF
TRBV9,TRBJ2-1,13,CASSVRGGDEQFF
TRBV6-2/TRBV6-3,TRBJ2-7,13,CASSYFDRAEQYF
TRBV5-1,TRBJ2-5,15,CASSTGSLWQETQYF
TRBV20-1,TRBJ2-4,19,CSARSPGLAGDGGKNIQYF
TRBV4-1,TRBJ1-5,14,CASSQEPWGVPQHF
TRBV10-3,TRBJ1-5,13,CAIRTGDNQPQHF
TRBV7-2,TRBJ2-1,18,CASSTQRNQISSYNEQFF
TRBV9,TRBJ1-2,16,CASSPQRAGKLSGYTF